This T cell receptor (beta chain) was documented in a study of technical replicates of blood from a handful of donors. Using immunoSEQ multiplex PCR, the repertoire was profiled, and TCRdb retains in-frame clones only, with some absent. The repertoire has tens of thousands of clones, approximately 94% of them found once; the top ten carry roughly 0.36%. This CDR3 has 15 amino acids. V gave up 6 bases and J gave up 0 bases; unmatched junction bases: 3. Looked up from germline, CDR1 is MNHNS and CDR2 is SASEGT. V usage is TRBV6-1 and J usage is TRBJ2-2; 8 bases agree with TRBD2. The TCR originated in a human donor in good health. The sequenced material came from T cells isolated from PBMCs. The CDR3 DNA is TGTGCCAGCAGCCCGGGACTAGCGAACACCGGGGAGCTGTTTTTT. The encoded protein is CASSPGLANTGELFF.